Listed here is a single T cell receptor beta chain. Only one count was recorded for this clonotype. The clone's antigen remains unknown. A much larger clone is a single base away; this may be a read error. To demonstrate the VDJtools post-analysis software, TCR beta repertoires were profiled from the peripheral blood of 10 to 15 young patients with multiple sclerosis. Multiple sclerosis patients were children and adolescents aged about 6 to 17 years. The sample belongs to a study of post-analysis software for immune sequencing data (dated by TCRdb to the mid-2010s). About the investigation overall: The recorded disease courses included relapsing-remitting, secondary progressive and progressive-relapsing multiple sclerosis, and some patients had no subtype annotation. The multiple sclerosis patient repertoires were compared with ten to eleven previously published healthy control repertoires from donors aged roughly 6 to 25 years. A subset of samples was prepared in parallel using single-end sample barcoding, then pooled and co-amplified after Illumina adapter ligation. Study-wide conclusions, independent of this receptor: When samples were clustered directly using the F measure, samples prepared in the same batch co-clustered strongly, which prompted a batch-effect correction. The control group was slightly older than the multiple sclerosis patient group. Significantly lower normalized Chao1 diversity was found in multiple sclerosis patients than in controls, suggesting substantial peripheral T-cell clonal expansion. Patients showed significantly higher frequencies than controls for roughly five TRBV segments, among them TRBV5-6, TRBV5-1 and TRBV20-1.

The library was produced with PCR. For sequencing, an Illumina HiSeq 2500 was employed. To reduce PCR and sequencing biases, unique molecular identifiers were built into the TCR beta cDNA libraries. Some 500,000 cDNA molecules were obtained for every 1 to 10 million input T cells, so each molecule roughly corresponded to one T cell. The patient libraries were prepared and sequenced with the same protocol used for the earlier healthy control dataset. Samples belonging to the same batch were prepared together, multiplexed and sequenced on a shared HiSeq lane. In the authors' own workflow: Raw barcoded reads were processed with MIGEC, discarding single-read molecular identifier groups before consensus assembly and CDR3 extraction. Clonotype tables were post-analysed with VDJtools, normalizing diversity by down-sampling all datasets to the smallest sample size. Repertoire overlap clustering matched CDR3 amino acid but not nucleotide sequences to correct batch-related cross-sample contamination. The raw public reads went through TCRdb reprocessing: fastp at Q25, MiXCR clone calling, in-frame beta chains kept. Here each entry gathers all rows of one CDR3 protein and keeps the most common genes and DNA. The V and J calls come from TCRdb's annotation, not from the publication. The table for this sample lists 250,000 to 300,000 distinct CDR3 sequences; just over 35% of them were counted only once. The top ten clonotypes cover around 5% of the sample.

In the germline V gene, CDR1 corresponds to MNHEY and CDR2 to SVGEGT. The CDR3 runs 12 residues from the cysteine to the phenylalanine. The entry retains the CDR3 DNA only, 36 bases that are in frame from base 1. The rearrangement combines TRBV6-2 or TRBV6-3 with TRBJ2-1; the D gene identity is not certain. Sequencing was carried out using blood. This clonotype originated in a girl under 18 with multiple sclerosis. The CDR3 loop reads CANSYSDNEQFF. The sequence in DNA is TGTGCCAACAGTTACTCGGACAATGAGCAGTTCTTC.